This T cell receptor (beta chain) emerged from a study of T cells in Graves' hyperthyroidism and ophthalmopathy (dated by TCRdb to the late 2010s). As for the study more broadly: Peripheral blood was sampled at the time of initial diagnosis, prior to any treatment. To identify distinguishing TCR V-J signatures, a discovery cohort of about a hundred patients was used, comprising some 45 with Graves' ophthalmopathy and 57 with stable Graves' hyperthyroidism. Prospective prediction of ophthalmopathy was tested in an independent validation cohort of 18 to 20 hyperthyroidism patients and 15 to 17 patients who later progressed to ophthalmopathy. The roughly 99 discovery patients were divided at random into training and test sets in a 7:3 ratio. The study also compared thyroid tissue and blood T-cell repertoires from roughly 6 Graves' hyperthyroidism patients. After blood sampling, hyperthyroidism patients were treated with methimazole at a starting dose of 30 mg daily, and ophthalmopathy patients were treated with high-dose intravenous methylprednisolone. According to the paper, TCR Vbeta CDR3 sequencing was carried out on some 130 peripheral blood samples, which came from approximately 41 ophthalmopathy, 75 to 80 hyperthyroidism and roughly 17 progressor patients.

Points the paper makes about the study in general: No statistical method was used to set the sample size in advance, and investigators knew the group allocation. Most expanded thyroid clonotypes (frequency above 0.001) were also detected in blood, suggesting blood repertoires may reflect thyroid immune responses. During validation, the model predicted progression to ophthalmopathy a median of around 6 months ahead of onset, with approximately 70% sensitivity and less than 85% specificity. A 13 V-J signature model separated ophthalmopathy from stable hyperthyroidism, with around 91% sensitivity and roughly 84% specificity in cross-validation and 80%/75% in testing.

In the ophthalmopathy patients, disease was moderately to severely active, with a Clinical Activity Score of 3 or more, a NOSPECS grade of 4 or more, and a duration of less than 3 months. The study excluded patients with uncontrolled infections, other autoimmune diseases, pregnancy or lactation. Diagnoses were based on clinical symptoms, serum thyroxine and TRAb, thyroid ultrasound and orbital computed tomography. PBMCs were separated from roughly 9.6 ml of fresh peripheral blood using Ficoll-Paque density gradient centrifugation. Trizol reagent was used to extract total RNA, and RNA quality was then checked on an Agilent 2100 Bioanalyzer. Remarks on this clonotype: Its antigen is not yet known. No qualities accompany the bases; no much larger clone lies one base away.

The TCR beta CDR3 regions were amplified from RNA transcripts. The TCR CDR3 was subjected to a first round of RT-PCR using the HTBI primer set and the Qiagen OneStep RT-PCR kit. Libraries were constructed in a second round of multiplex PCR, after which size selection and purification were carried out. Libraries were sequenced paired-end with 100 bp reads on an Illumina HiSeq2000. The authors processed their data as follows. SOAPnuke was used to process the raw data, removing reads that contained adapters or uncalled bases, had a mean Phred below 15, or lacked an exact match to the constant primer or identifier. High-quality paired reads were merged with COPE v1.2.5, and unique nucleotide sequences were defined as clonotypes. MiTCR v1.1 was used to align clonotypes to the IMGT TRBV, TRBD and TRBJ reference segments. The analysis included only V-J combinations with a frequency above 0.0001, which together covered more than 98% of the repertoires. A TCS score was defined as the ratio of F50 (clonal expansion) to E x V (chaos), with BLOSUM62-based TCRdist applied between CDR3 peptides within each V-J. Welch's t-statistics and random forest reduced just over 500 V-J features to roughly 13, which were used in a naive Bayes classifier (R e1071). TCRdb cleaned the public reads at Q25 with fastp, built clones with MiXCR and kept in-frame beta chains. Identical CDR3 protein sequences are pooled into one entry, listed with their most common genes and DNA. The V and J calls were not made by the authors but by TCRdb's processing. The sample contains approximately 600,000 distinct CDR3 sequences, around 20% of them found a single time. The ten largest clonotypes hold roughly a third of the sample.

This receptor was taken from a man aged 30 to 39 with Graves' ophthalmopathy. Sequenced sample: blood.

The CDR3 reads CASGPWGTEAFF. The bases are TGTGCCAGCGGTCCTTGGGGGACTGAAGCTTTCTTT. The chain joins TRBV12-3 or TRBV12-4 to TRBJ1-1; the best D guess is TRBD1, with 5 bases matching. Including the terminal cysteine and phenylalanine, the CDR3 comprises 12 residues. Only the CDR3 DNA stays, 36 bases, in frame from base 1. Deletion took 8 bases off V and 5 bases off J, with a span of 12 bases between the germline ends.